This record looks at one T cell receptor (beta chain) sequence and its context. Each donor gave approximately 9.5 milliliters of peripheral blood. The sample belongs to a study of blood T cells in healthy people across ages. Germline CDR1 DFQATT, CDR2 SNEGSKA (reference sequence). V was trimmed by 6 bases and J by 2 bases, leaving 10 bases between them. The length of the CDR3 is 12 residues. A sample-barcoded 5' primer and a J-beta primer mix were used in a second PCR of about 6 to 12 cycles. TCRdb reprocessed the 5' RACE reads via MiXCR and lists one record per CDR3 protein. The sample lists some 710,000 distinct CDR3 sequences; around 45% were seen once.

The chain uses TRBV20-1 and TRBJ2-5; the D is unclear. Sequencing used blood. This TCR was sampled from a man older than 75 in good health. CDR3 coding DNA: TGCAGTGCCGAGTGGCTACAAGAGACCCAGTACTTC. Its translation: CSAEWLQETQYF.